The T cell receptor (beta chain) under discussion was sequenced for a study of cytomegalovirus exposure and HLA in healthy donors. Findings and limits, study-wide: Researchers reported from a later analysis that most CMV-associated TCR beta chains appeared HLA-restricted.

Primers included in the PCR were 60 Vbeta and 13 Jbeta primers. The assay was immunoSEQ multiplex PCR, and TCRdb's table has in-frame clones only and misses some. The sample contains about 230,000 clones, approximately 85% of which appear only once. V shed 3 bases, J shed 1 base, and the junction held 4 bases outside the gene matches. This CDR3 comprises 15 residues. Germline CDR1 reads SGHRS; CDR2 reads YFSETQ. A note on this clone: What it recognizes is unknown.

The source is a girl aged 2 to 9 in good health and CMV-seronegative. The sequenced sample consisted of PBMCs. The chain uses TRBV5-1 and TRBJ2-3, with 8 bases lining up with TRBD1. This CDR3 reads CASSYTGGRTDTQYF. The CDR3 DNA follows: TGCGCCAGCAGCTACACAGGGGGGCGCACAGATACGCAGTATTTT.